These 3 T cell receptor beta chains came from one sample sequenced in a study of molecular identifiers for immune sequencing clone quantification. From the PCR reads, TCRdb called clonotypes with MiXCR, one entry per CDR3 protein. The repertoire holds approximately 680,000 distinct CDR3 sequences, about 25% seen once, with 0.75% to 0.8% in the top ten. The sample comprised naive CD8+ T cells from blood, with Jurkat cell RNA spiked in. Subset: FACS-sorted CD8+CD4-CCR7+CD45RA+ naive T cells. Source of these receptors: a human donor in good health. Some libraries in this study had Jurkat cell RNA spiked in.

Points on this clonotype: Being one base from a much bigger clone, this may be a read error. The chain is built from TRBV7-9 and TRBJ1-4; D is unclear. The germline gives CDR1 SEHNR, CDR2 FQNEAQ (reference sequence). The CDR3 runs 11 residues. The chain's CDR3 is CASSLVERLFF. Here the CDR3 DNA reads TGTGCCAGCAGCTTAGTTGAAAGACTGTTTTTT. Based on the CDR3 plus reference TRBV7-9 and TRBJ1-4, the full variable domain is DTGVSQNPRHKITKRGQNVTFRCDPISEHNRLYWYRQTLGQGPEFLTYFQNEAQLEKSRLLSDRFSAERPKGSFSTLEIQRTEQGDSAMYLCASSLVERLFFGSGTQLSVL.

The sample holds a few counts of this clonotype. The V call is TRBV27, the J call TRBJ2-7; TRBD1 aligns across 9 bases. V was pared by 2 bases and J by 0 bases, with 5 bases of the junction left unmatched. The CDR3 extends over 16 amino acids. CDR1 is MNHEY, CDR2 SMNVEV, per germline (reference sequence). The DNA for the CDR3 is TGTGCCAGCAGTTTAGGGGGACAGGGTTTCTCCTACGAGCAGTACTTC. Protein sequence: CASSLGGQGFSYEQYF.

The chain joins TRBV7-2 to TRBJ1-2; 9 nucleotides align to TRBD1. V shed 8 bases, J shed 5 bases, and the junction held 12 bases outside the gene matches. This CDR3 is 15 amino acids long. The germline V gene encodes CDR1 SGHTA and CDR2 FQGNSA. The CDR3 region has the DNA TGTGCCAGCCGCCCCACCGGGACAGGGAAGTATGGCTACACCTTC. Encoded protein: CASRPTGTGKYGYTF. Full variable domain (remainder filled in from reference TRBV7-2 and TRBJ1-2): GAGVSQSPSNKVTEKGKDVELRCDPISGHTALYWYRQSLGQGLEFLIYFQGNSAPDKSGLPSDRFSAERTGGSVSTLTIQRTQQEDSAVYLCASRPTGTGKYGYTFGSGTRLTVV.